This T cell receptor (beta chain) was obtained from a study of blood T cell repertoires in COVID-19. Study summary: Researchers got acute and convalescent COVID-19 samples from the United States, Italy and Spain. T cells, B-cell-depleted T cells, or PBMCs provided the cDNA or gDNA that served as material.

Authors' processing steps: Reference gene primers were amplified, and this amplification served to estimate nucleated cell counts. Generated by immunoSEQ multiplex PCR, the TCRdb table keeps only in-frame clones and is missing some. Clone size and V and J calls were adopted from that table, with D and trimming inferred from the DNA. The sample consists of roughly 220,000 clones, around nine tenths of them appearing once. V was pared by 1 base and J by 10 bases, with 10 bases of the junction left unmatched. The CDR3 runs to 16 residues. The V gene's germline CDR1 is LNHDA and CDR2 SQIVND (reference sequence). Participants were aged 18 to 89 years, lived in around 25 US areas, and enrolled virtually.

The sequence was collected from a woman between 50 and 59 years old with acute COVID-19. Sequencing was performed on PBMCs or T cells enriched from blood (not recorded which). The genes are TRBV19 and TRBJ2-1; TRBD2 agrees at 10 bases. The CDR3 protein is CASSIAWLAGAGEQFF. As DNA, the CDR3 is TGTGCCAGTAGTATAGCGTGGCTAGCGGGAGCGGGGGAGCAGTTCTTC.